These 32 T cell receptor beta chains were all obtained from the same sample, sequenced in a study of beta chain features in type 1 diabetes. TCRB transcripts that were expressed got sequenced, as all of the isolated RNA had been reverse transcribed. The protocol was immunoSEQ multiplex PCR, while the TCRdb copy is restricted to in-frame clones and leaves out a portion. The top ten hold around 0.05% of the sample, which has 200,000 to 250,000 clones, 68% seen once. The sequencing sample was made of naive CD4+ T cells from blood. All receptors come from a man aged 25-40 years in good health.

The chain combines TRBV5-1 with TRBJ2-7; D is possibly TRBD2 (7 bases). The CDR3 loop spans 15 amino acids. Trimming removed 4 bases at V and 4 bases at J, with 18 bases between. The germline gives CDR1 SGHRS, CDR2 YFSETQ. The DNA for the CDR3 is TGCGCCAGCAGCAGCGGGACAAGTGGATCTTACGAGCAGTACTTC. Protein product: CASSSGTSGSYEQYF.

The genes are TRBV30 and TRBJ1-2; D may be TRBD1 (5 bases). V dropped 1 base and J dropped 4 bases, with 19 bases sitting between them. There are 16 residues in the CDR3. Germline CDR1 is GTSNPN and CDR2 is SVGIG (reference sequence). Written as DNA, the CDR3 is TGTGCCTGGAGTGGCCATTCTTTAGGACACGTCTATGGCTACACCTTC. This encodes CAWSGHSLGHVYGYTF.

The J gene is TRBJ2-7, the V gene TRBV29-1; no definite D call. The CDR3 runs 13 residues. Germline assignment: CDR1 SQVTM and CDR2 ANQGSEA. The ends were cut back, 0 bases at V and 0 bases at J, with 6 bases in the middle. The CDR3 loop reads CSVEDQVSYEQYF. The CDR3 nucleotides read TGCAGCGTTGAAGACCAGGTCTCCTACGAGCAGTACTTC.

This clone has just a few counts. The genes are TRBV15 and TRBJ2-3; possibly TRBD2 for D (5 bases). CDR1 LNHNV and CDR2 YYDKDF come from the germline V gene (reference sequence). CDR3 size: 14 residues. Trimming took off 1 base at V and 5 bases at J, with 10 bases between the two ends. CDR3 nucleotide sequence: TGTGCCACCAGCAGAGCCCGGGGTATAGATACGCAGTATTTT. Protein sequence: CATSRARGIDTQYF.

The chain joins TRBV5-4 to TRBJ1-2; no clear D gene. CDR1 and CDR2 from the germline V gene are SGHNT and YYREEE (reference sequence). Trimming took off 3 bases at V and 5 bases at J, with 11 bases between the two ends. The CDR3 has 13 amino acids. The CDR3 nucleotides read TGTGCCAGCAGCTCTCCAAGTGGTTATGGCTACACCTTC. Protein sequence: CASSSPSGYGYTF.

This clone has a handful of counts. V gene TRBV25-1 combines with J gene TRBJ2-1; D tentatively fits TRBD1 or TRBD2 (5 bases each). Between the trimmed V and J ends, which lost 4 bases and 7 bases, there was a span of 11 bases. The germline V gene encodes CDR1 MGHDK and CDR2 SYGVNS. This CDR3 is 13 amino acids long. CDR3 sequence (DNA): TGTGCCAGCAGTGGACAGAGGGATAATGAGCAGTTCTTC. Amino acid sequence: CASSGQRDNEQFF.

Here the CDR3 DNA reads TGTGCCTGGAGTGGACAGCCCATGAACACTGAAGCTTTCTTT. Protein sequence: CAWSGQPMNTEAFF. This chain connects TRBV30 to TRBJ1-1; D might be TRBD1 (5 bases). Trimming left V 1 base short and J 0 bases short, with 9 bases between. Germline V gene lookup returns CDR1 GTSNPN and CDR2 SVGIG (reference sequence). The CDR3 sequence is 14 residues long.

In DNA, the CDR3 is TGTGCCATCATGGCCCGCTATGGCTACACCTTC. It translates to CAIMARYGYTF. The chain uses TRBV10-3 and TRBJ1-2; D unclear. Germline assignment: CDR1 ENHRY and CDR2 SYGVKD. Trimming removed 7 bases at V and 4 bases at J, with 7 bases between. The CDR3 contains 11 residues.

This clone was counted a few times. The chain has TRBV7-9 and TRBJ2-5, with a possible D match to TRBD2 (5 bases). Trimming removed 2 bases from V and 1 base from J, with 11 bases in between. Germline CDR1 and CDR2: SEHNR and FQNEAQ (reference sequence). There are 15 residues in the CDR3. In DNA, the CDR3 is TGTGCCAGCAGCTTAATCTCCCGGGGCCAAGAGACCCAGTACTTC. Its protein product is CASSLISRGQETQYF.

This clone was found a few times. The genes are TRBV29-1 and TRBJ1-5; D unclear. Germline V CDR1 and CDR2: SQVTM, ANQGSEA. The CDR3 is 13 amino acids. V was cut by 3 bases and J by 7 bases, with 13 bases left in between. The CDR3 sequence is CSVDSGIGQPQHF. In DNA, the CDR3 is TGCAGCGTTGATTCCGGGATTGGACAGCCCCAGCATTTT. Full variable domain (missing parts from reference TRBV29-1 and TRBJ1-5): SAVISQKPSRDICQRGTSLTIQCQVDSQVTMMFWYRQQPGQSLTLIATANQGSEATYESGFVIDKFPISRPNLTFSTLTVSNMSPEDSSIYLCSVDSGIGQPQHFGDGTRLSIL.

This clone has just one count. The chain couples TRBV18 to TRBJ2-5; D is unresolved. Trimming shortened V by 3 bases and J by 4 bases, and 9 bases separated the two germline ends. The CDR3 totals 13 residues. Germline CDR1 and CDR2: KGHSH and LQKENI. This CDR3 reads CASSPLDGETQYF. The CDR3 DNA reads TGTGCCAGCTCACCTCTTGATGGAGAGACCCAGTACTTC.

The CDR3 loop is CATSSQGRFVSSAGTEQFF. The CDR3 region has the DNA TGTGCCACCAGTTCTCAGGGACGGTTTGTGTCTAGCGCGGGTACTGAGCAGTTCTTC. The chain combines TRBV15 with TRBJ2-1; maybe TRBD2 (6 bases). Trimming cost V 6 bases and J 9 bases, with 33 bases left between them. CDR1 LNHNV and CDR2 YYDKDF come from the germline V gene (reference sequence). The CDR3 is made up of 19 amino acids.

The rearrangement joins TRBV28 to TRBJ2-1; the D gene could be TRBD1 or TRBD2 (5 bases each). The CDR3 extends over 12 amino acids. Germline CDR1 and CDR2: MDHEN and SYDVKM. The ends were cut back, 3 bases at V and 15 bases at J, with 15 bases in the middle. CDR3 nucleotides: TGTGCCAGCAGTTTCCGGGACGCATGGCGGTTCTTC. As protein: CASSFRDAWRFF.

The chain is built from TRBV25-1 and TRBJ1-2; D is possibly TRBD1 (5 bases). CDR1 is MGHDK, CDR2 SYGVNS, per germline. The length of the CDR3 is 13 residues. V shed 6 bases and J shed 4 bases, with 12 bases lying between them. The CDR3 reads CASRPGSSYGYTF. DNA of the CDR3: TGTGCCAGCAGACCAGGGTCTTCCTATGGCTACACCTTC.

This chain connects TRBV10-3 to TRBJ2-3, with 10 bases matching TRBD2. The junction had 6 bases not matched to a gene; V was cut back by 10 bases and J by 5 bases. Germline-derived CDR1 and CDR2 are ENHRY and SYGVKD. This CDR3 contains 13 residues. Written as DNA, the CDR3 is TGTGCCACTCTAGCGGGAGTAGGAGATACGCAGTATTTT. Its protein product is CATLAGVGDTQYF.

This clone was seen only a few times. The chain is built from TRBV29-1 and TRBJ2-5; maybe TRBD2 (5 bases). This CDR3 contains 13 residues. The germline CDR1 and CDR2 sequences are SQVTM and ANQGSEA. Trimming left V 7 bases short and J 2 bases short, with 14 bases between. The CDR3 loop is CSAYMRGQETQYF. In DNA, the CDR3 is TGCAGCGCATACATGAGAGGGCAAGAGACCCAGTACTTC. The whole variable domain, remainder taken from reference TRBV29-1 and TRBJ2-5, is SAVISQKPSRDICQRGTSLTIQCQVDSQVTMMFWYRQQPGQSLTLIATANQGSEATYESGFVIDKFPISRPNLTFSTLTVSNMSPEDSSIYLCSAYMRGQETQYFGPGTRLLVL.

V and J are TRBV6-6 and TRBJ2-7; TRBD2 is a possible D gene (6 bases). The CDR3 is 12 amino acids. In germline, CDR1 is MNHNY, CDR2 SVGAGI (reference sequence). V lost 2 bases and J lost 6, with 8 bases in between. As DNA, the CDR3 is TGTGCCAGCAGTTACGGCGGGATCGAGCAGTACTTC. This sequence encodes CASSYGGIEQYF.

The genes are TRBV20-1 and TRBJ2-1, with a tentative D call TRBD2 (5 bases). Looked up from germline, CDR1 is DFQATT and CDR2 is SNEGSKA (reference sequence). V lost 6 bases and J 2 bases, leaving 5 bases between the germline ends. This CDR3 region has 11 residues. In DNA form, the CDR3 reads TGCAGTGCGGGAGCCTACAATGAGCAGTTCTTC. Translating gives CSAGAYNEQFF.

V is TRBV5-1 and J is TRBJ2-7; no clear D. The CDR3 has 14 amino acids. Trimming took off 0 bases at V and 7 bases at J, with 14 bases between the two ends. CDR1 and CDR2 from the germline V gene are SGHRS and YFSETQ. The CDR3 DNA reads as TGCGCCAGCAGCTTGGTTCGCCAGGACCAGGAGCAGTACTTC. It specifies CASSLVRQDQEQYF.

The rearrangement links TRBV9 to TRBJ2-1; 8 bases match TRBD2. J gave up 6 bases and V 4 bases, and 12 bases lay outside the gene matches. This CDR3 contains 16 residues. Looked up from germline, CDR1 is SGDLS and CDR2 is YYNGEE. CDR3 residues: CASSLYPAGAGNEQFF. CDR3 sequence (DNA): TGTGCCAGCAGCCTGTACCCAGCGGGAGCGGGCAATGAGCAGTTCTTC.

This rearrangement joins TRBV15 to TRBJ2-2; D remains unclear. This CDR3 is 14 amino acids long. Germline CDR1 reads LNHNV; CDR2 reads YYDKDF (reference sequence). Trimming left V 0 bases short and J 6 bases short, with 8 bases between. As DNA, the CDR3 is TGTGCCACCAGCAGAGATGAGGCGGCCGGGGAGCTGTTTTTT. It translates to CATSRDEAAGELFF.

The CDR3 here is CASSFSGTDTQYF. CDR3 nucleotide sequence: TGTGCCAGCAGCTTCAGCGGCACAGATACGCAGTATTTT. The chain recombines TRBV7-2 with TRBJ2-3; no firm D call. The CDR3 extends over 13 amino acids. CDR1 is SGHTA and CDR2 is FQGNSA in the germline V gene. The V end lost 3 bases, the J end lost 1 base, and 5 bases lay between the germline ends.

The rearrangement uses TRBV18 and TRBJ2-5; 9 nucleotides align to TRBD1. The CDR3 runs 14 residues. Germline V CDR1 and CDR2: KGHSH, LQKENI. The V and J ends lost 4 bases and 8 bases, in that order; junction bases with no gene match: 8. The CDR3, as DNA: TGTGCCAGCTCACTACAGGGGGCATCGGAAACCCAGTACTTC. Protein: CASSLQGASETQYF.

This chain connects TRBV29-1 to TRBJ2-7; 7 bases match TRBD1. CDR1 is SQVTM and CDR2 is ANQGSEA in the germline V gene. This CDR3 has 15 residues. V trimming: 0 bases; J trimming: 2 bases; junction bases outside the gene matches: 7. CDR3 region: CSVEDPRGQAYEQYF. The CDR3 nucleotides are TGCAGCGTTGAAGATCCGAGGGGGCAGGCCTACGAGCAGTACTTC.

V gene TRBV25-1 combines with J gene TRBJ2-3; 10 positions match TRBD2. CDR1 MGHDK and CDR2 SYGVNS come from the germline V gene. V lost 6 bases, J lost 0 bases, and 0 bases stayed unmatched. This CDR3 has 14 residues. The CDR3 nucleotides are TGTGCCAGCAGACTAGCGGGAAGCACAGATACGCAGTATTTT. This translates into CASRLAGSTDTQYF. Using reference TRBV25-1 and TRBJ2-3 for the parts outside the CDR3, the full variable domain is EADIYQTPRYLVIGTGKKITLECSQTMGHDKMYWYQQDPGMELHLIHYSYGVNSTEKGDLSSESTVSRIRTEHFPLTLESARPSHTSQYLCASRLAGSTDTQYFGPGTRLTVL.

The chain uses TRBV6-5 and TRBJ1-2; TRBD1 aligns across 9 bases. Trimming removed 5 bases from V and 4 bases from J; junction bases left unmatched: 2. The length of the CDR3 is 13 residues. Germline V CDR1 and CDR2: MNHEY, SVGAGI. DNA for the CDR3: TGTGCCAGCAGTAGACAGGGGGTCTATGGCTACACCTTC. Translation: CASSRQGVYGYTF.

The chain links TRBV30 to TRBJ1-2, with TRBD1 matching over 8 bases. The CDR3 totals 14 residues. After removal of 1 base from V and 6 bases from J, the junction contained 7 bases not matched to a gene. Germline-derived CDR1 and CDR2 are GTSNPN and SVGIG (reference sequence). CDR3 residues: CAWSDYRGSDGYTF. The CDR3, as DNA: TGTGCCTGGAGTGATTACAGGGGGAGTGATGGCTACACCTTC.

The chain combines TRBV5-4 with TRBJ2-1; TRBD2 matches 7 bases. The V gene's germline CDR1 is SGHNT and CDR2 YYREEE (reference sequence). Trimming removed 3 bases from V and 6 bases from J; junction bases left unmatched: 12. This CDR3 comprises 16 residues. The CDR3: CASSSTSAQGGNEQFF. As DNA, the CDR3 is TGTGCCAGCAGCTCTACTAGCGCCCAAGGAGGCAATGAGCAGTTCTTC.

This chain connects TRBV7-9 to TRBJ2-3, with D possibly matching TRBD1 (5 bases). The germline CDR1 and CDR2 sequences are SEHNR and FQNEAQ (reference sequence). The length of the CDR3 is 15 residues. Trimming left V 5 bases short and J 1 base short, with 13 bases between. CDR3 nucleotides: TGTGCCAGCAGCCGGAAAGGGGCTGGCACAGATACGCAGTATTTT. This gives the protein CASSRKGAGTDTQYF.

This clone was observed a handful of times. Other nucleotide sequences in the sample specify the same CDR3. J is TRBJ2-3 and V is TRBV29-1; no firm D call. The ends were cut back, 6 bases at V and 6 bases at J, with 10 bases in the middle. This CDR3 comprises 11 residues. Germline V gives CDR1 SQVTM, CDR2 ANQGSEA. The CDR3 is CSVLTGDTQYF. DNA for the CDR3: TGCAGCGTCCTCACGGGTGATACGCAGTATTTT.

This chain connects TRBV5-4 to TRBJ2-7, with D perhaps matching TRBD1 (6 bases). Trimming shortened V by 1 base and J by 0 bases, and 11 bases separated the two germline ends. The CDR3 covers 15 residues. The germline CDR1 and CDR2 sequences are SGHNT and YYREEE (reference sequence). The DNA of the CDR3 is TGTGCCAGCAGCTTGACAGGGTTTAGCTCCTACGAGCAGTACTTC. This encodes CASSLTGFSSYEQYF.

About this clone itself: The sample has other DNA sequences that encode this CDR3 too. The chain has TRBV29-1 and TRBJ1-1; TRBD1 might be the D (5 bases). The germline V gene has CDR1 SQVTM and CDR2 ANQGSEA. V shed 5 bases and J shed 0 bases, with 10 bases lying between them. This CDR3 region has 13 residues. The CDR3 nucleotides are TGCAGCGTTAGGGGACTGCTGAACACTGAAGCTTTCTTT. Its translation is CSVRGLLNTEAFF.